What follows is one T cell receptor (beta chain) and its context. Its antigen is as yet unknown. The data stem from a study of CD8 T cells in ankylosing spondylitis. Per the germline V gene, CDR1 is MNHEY and CDR2 is SMNVEV (reference sequence). CDR3 size: 15 residues. The V segment lost 5 bases and the J segment 4 bases; nucleotides outside the gene matches: 6. Study findings and constraints: Ankylosing spondylitis blood appeared to be characterized by a TCR beta motif of under ten highly homologous variants. Some of the motif variants had earlier been found in reactive arthritis patients' fluid and blood.

TCR beta libraries were made by quantitative 5'-RACE with molecular barcodes. TCRdb redid the calling of the 5' RACE reads with MiXCR, one entry per CDR3 protein. The profile shows under 550,000 distinct CDR3 sequences, roughly a quarter of them singletons. Sequenced sample: blood, either unsorted or a sorted T cell fraction (not recorded which). The receptor was isolated from a male donor with ankylosing spondylitis. The chain combines TRBV27 with TRBJ2-2; 8 bases match TRBD1. CDR3: CASSRGTGSTGELFF. The CDR3 coding sequence is TGTGCCAGCAGTCGAGGGACAGGCTCCACCGGGGAGCTGTTTTTT.